The clone carrying this TCR beta chain was picked up a small number of times. This record belongs to a study of blood T cells in healthy people across ages. Germline CDR1 and CDR2: GTSNPN and SVGIG (reference sequence). V lost 0 bases, J lost 10 bases, and 15 bases lay in between. The CDR3 length is 13 residues. Primed by a sample-barcoded 5' primer and a J-beta primer mix, a second PCR proceeded for about 7 to 11 cycles. MiXCR, run by TCRdb on the 5' RACE reads, gives a single entry per CDR3 protein. The sample has about 570,000 distinct CDR3 sequences; about 25% are singletons. The receptor was isolated from a woman in her 70s in good health. The sample comprised blood. The V call is TRBV30, the J call TRBJ1-1, with no clear D. DNA for the CDR3: TGTGCCTGGAGTGTAGCTCTCTCAGTCGGAGCTTTCTTT. Protein sequence: CAWSVALSVGAFF.